This T cell receptor beta chain is drawn from a study of blood T cell repertoires in COVID-19. The germline CDR1 and CDR2 sequences are LNHDA and SQIVND (reference sequence). Trimming pared 6 bases from V and 7 bases from J, leaving 15 bases between. The length of the CDR3 is 13 residues. Self-reported history from a screening survey and questionnaire set each donor's cohort. The assay was immunoSEQ multiplex PCR, and TCRdb's table has in-frame clones only and misses some. The sample holds over 250,000 clones, around four fifths seen once. The clonotype comes from a man aged 25-40 years with acute COVID-19. The rearrangement joins TRBV19 to TRBJ2-5, with D perhaps TRBD2 (5 bases). Material: PBMCs or T cells enriched from blood (not recorded which). CDR3 sequence reads: CASSIGSRGTQYF. CDR3 sequence (DNA): TGTGCCAGTAGCATCGGATCCCGGGGGACCCAGTACTTC.